Listed here are 24 T cell receptor beta chains from one sample, sequenced in a study of blood T cell repertoires in COVID-19. Sequencing was performed with immunoSEQ multiplex PCR; in TCRdb, only in-frame clones are kept and a portion is missing. The table records about 400,000 clones, 86% of them present only once. The material sequenced was peripheral blood. The origin of the receptors is a woman younger than 45 with active or convalescent COVID-19.

This sequence joins TRBV11-2 and TRBJ2-7; the D gene is possibly TRBD2 (6 bases). Germline-derived CDR1 and CDR2 are SGHAT and FQNNGV. The V gene lost 0 bases and the J gene lost 2 bases, with 17 bases spanning the gap. There are 17 residues in the CDR3. CDR3 region: CASSLDRFLAATYEQYF. CDR3 sequence (DNA): TGTGCCAGCAGCTTAGATCGTTTCTTAGCGGCCACCTACGAGCAGTACTTC.

This clone was seen only once. The V gene is TRBV10-3, the J gene TRBJ1-2; 11 nucleotides match TRBD1. The CDR3 consists of 15 residues. Looked up from germline, CDR1 is ENHRY and CDR2 is SYGVKD. Trimming removed 4 bases from V and 7 bases from J; junction bases left unmatched: 8. CDR3: CAISASGTGGFGYTF. The CDR3 region has the DNA TGTGCCATCAGTGCCTCCGGGACAGGGGGGTTTGGCTACACCTTC.

The chain joins TRBV6-5 to TRBJ1-1; D not certain. Germline V gene sequence: CDR1 MNHEY, CDR2 SVGAGI. Deletions cut 2 bases from V and 0 bases from J, with 7 bases between. This CDR3 has 14 amino acids. The CDR3 reads CASSYRGVNTEAFF. The CDR3 DNA follows: TGTGCCAGCAGTTACCGGGGTGTGAACACTGAAGCTTTCTTT.

The V gene is TRBV7-9, the J gene TRBJ1-1; 7 bases match TRBD1. The CDR3 spans 16 residues. CDR1 SEHNR and CDR2 FQNEAQ come from the germline V gene (reference sequence). The V and J ends lost 5 bases and 3 bases, in that order; junction bases with no gene match: 12. This chain's CDR3 is CASSVQGWPGDTEAFF. The CDR3 nucleotides are TGTGCCAGCAGCGTACAGGGGTGGCCAGGGGACACTGAAGCTTTCTTT.

This clone has only one observation. The chain couples TRBV19 to TRBJ2-3; D gene ambiguous. The CDR3 has 13 residues. V was shortened by 5 bases and J by 6 bases, with 12 bases between the two germline ends. Germline-derived CDR1 and CDR2 are LNHDA and SQIVND (reference sequence). CDR3 loop: CASSSRMEDTQYF. As DNA, the CDR3 is TGTGCCAGTAGTTCCCGCATGGAGGATACGCAGTATTTT.

This clone is a singleton in its sample. The J gene is TRBJ1-1, the V gene TRBV5-6, with TRBD1 as a possible D gene (6 bases). The CDR3 is 13 amino acids. Trimming cost V 6 bases and J 1 base, with 10 bases left between them. Germline assignment: CDR1 SGHDT and CDR2 YYEEEE. The CDR3 DNA is TGTGCCAGCACCTTAGGGGGGAACACTGAAGCTTTCTTT. This translates into CASTLGGNTEAFF.

This clone occurred a few times. This chain joins TRBV19 and TRBJ1-1; D unclear. Germline-derived CDR1 and CDR2 are LNHDA and SQIVND (reference sequence). The V end lost 3 bases, the J end lost 1 base, and 12 bases lay between the germline ends. The CDR3 totals 15 residues. CDR3 loop: CASSILGVTNTEAFF. DNA of the CDR3: TGTGCCAGTAGTATTTTGGGAGTTACGAACACTGAAGCTTTCTTT.

The chain uses TRBV11-2 and TRBJ1-5; D possibly corresponds to TRBD1 (5 bases). The ends were cut back, 4 bases at V and 5 bases at J, with 12 bases in the middle. This CDR3 comprises 14 residues. Germline V gene data show CDR1 as SGHAT and CDR2 as FQNNGV. This CDR3 reads CASSSFGGDQPQHF. The CDR3 nucleotides read TGTGCCAGCAGCTCGTTCGGGGGGGATCAGCCCCAGCATTTT.

The chain links TRBV30 to TRBJ1-3, with TRBD1 identical over 10 bases. Germline V gene lookup returns CDR1 GTSNPN and CDR2 SVGIG (reference sequence). The CDR3 is 13 amino acids. V trimming: 6 bases; J trimming: 4 bases; junction bases outside the gene matches: 3. As DNA, the CDR3 is TGTGCCTGCGACAGGGGGCTAGGAAACACCATATATTTT. Its translation: CACDRGLGNTIYF.

The V gene is TRBV5-1, the J gene TRBJ1-2, with unresolved D. The CDR3 runs to 16 residues. V was shortened by 4 bases and J by 5 bases, with 21 bases between the two germline ends. The germline V gene encodes CDR1 SGHRS and CDR2 YFSETQ. This CDR3 is CASSRGQEGRDYGYTF. Written as DNA, the CDR3 is TGCGCCAGCAGCAGAGGGCAGGAAGGCCGTGATTATGGCTACACCTTC.

The gene calls are TRBV7-6 and TRBJ2-7; 10 bases agree with TRBD1. The germline gives CDR1 SGHVS, CDR2 FNYEAQ. CDR3 length equals 14 residues. The junction had 2 bases not matched to a gene; V was cut back by 4 bases and J by 2 bases. The DNA of the CDR3 is TGTGCCAGCAGCTGGGACAGGGGAGCCTACGAGCAGTACTTC. Amino acids: CASSWDRGAYEQYF.

The rearrangement joins TRBV11-2 to TRBJ1-5, with 8 bases identical to TRBD1. This CDR3 has 14 amino acids. V lost 4 bases to trimming and J lost 8 bases; unmatched junction nucleotides: 7. CDR1 and CDR2 (germline): SGHAT, FQNNGV. The CDR3 spells CASSSVDRVEPQHF. The CDR3 DNA sequence: TGTGCCAGCAGCTCCGTGGACAGGGTAGAGCCCCAGCATTTT.

In the case of this clone: Within the sample, other DNA sequences also encode this same CDR3. CDR3 residues: CASSPRGGLNTEAFF. CDR3 bases: TGTGCCAGCAGTCCCCGAGGGGGACTGAACACTGAAGCTTTCTTT. V usage is TRBV6-5 and J usage is TRBJ1-1; tentatively, D is TRBD1 (6 bases). Trimming removed 5 bases from V and 0 bases from J, with 13 bases in between. CDR3 length: 15 residues. Germline V CDR1 and CDR2: MNHEY, SVGAGI.

In this sample, this clone turned up a few times. This sequence joins TRBV10-1 and TRBJ1-2; tentative D call: TRBD1 (5 bases). Germline lookup yields CDR1 WNHNN and CDR2 SYGVQD (reference sequence). Trimming took off 0 bases at V and 4 bases at J, with 12 bases between the two ends. The CDR3 extends over 15 amino acids. This chain's CDR3 is CASSESQGGRYGYTF. The CDR3 DNA reads TGCGCCAGCAGTGAGTCGCAGGGCGGCCGCTATGGCTACACCTTC.

This clone appeared once. The chain employs TRBV19 and TRBJ1-2; D is uncertain. V was cut by 2 bases and J by 8 bases, with 15 bases left in between. The CDR3 runs 14 residues. The germline CDR1 and CDR2 sequences are LNHDA and SQIVND (reference sequence). CDR3 loop: CASSILGPELGYTF. For the CDR3, the DNA is TGTGCCAGTAGTATACTCGGCCCGGAGCTGGGCTACACCTTC.

This sequence joins TRBV5-8 and TRBJ2-3, with 9 bases lining up with TRBD2. The junction had 2 bases not matched to a gene; V was cut back by 2 bases and J by 4 bases. From germline, CDR1 is SGHTS and CDR2 YDEGEE. The CDR3 runs to 14 residues. The CDR3 spells CASSFLAGPDTQYF. CDR3 DNA sequence: TGTGCCAGCAGCTTCCTAGCGGGGCCAGATACGCAGTATTTT.

This chain uses TRBV20-1 with TRBJ1-2, with a possible D match to TRBD1 (6 bases). The CDR3 length is 11 residues. V lost 4 bases to trimming and J lost 7 bases, with 10 bases between them. Germline V gene data show CDR1 as DFQATT and CDR2 as SNEGSKA (reference sequence). CDR3 nucleotide sequence: TGCAGTGCTAACACAGGGTTTGGCTACACCTTC. Its translation is CSANTGFGYTF.

This chain links TRBV6-1 with TRBJ1-2; 8 positions match TRBD1. Trimming cost V 1 base and J 8 bases; bases outside gene matches: 12. The CDR3 loop spans 16 amino acids. Germline V CDR1 and CDR2: MNHNS, SASEGT. The CDR3 sequence: CASSEGNRGGLGGYTF. CDR3 nucleotide sequence: TGTGCCAGCAGTGAAGGGAACAGGGGGGGTCTGGGAGGCTACACCTTC.

CDR3 in DNA: TGTGCCAGTAGTCCCAGTCCAGGTATGGGGCCAAATGAGCAGTTCTTC. This gives the protein CASSPSPGMGPNEQFF. This chain connects TRBV19 to TRBJ2-1, with a possible D match to TRBD1 (5 bases). The V gene lost 5 bases and the J gene lost 7 bases, with 21 bases spanning the gap. This CDR3 has 16 amino acids. The germline V gene encodes CDR1 LNHDA and CDR2 SQIVND (reference sequence).

This clone occurred once. The rearrangement uses TRBV29-1 and TRBJ1-2; no reliable D call. The V gene's germline CDR1 is SQVTM and CDR2 ANQGSEA. The V gene lost 4 bases and the J gene lost 0 bases, with 9 bases spanning the gap. This CDR3 is built from 13 residues. As DNA, the CDR3 is TGCAGCGTTGCACGGTCTTCTAACTATGGCTACACCTTC. Translated, it gives CSVARSSNYGYTF.

V usage is TRBV11-2 and J usage is TRBJ1-1; 7 positions agree with TRBD1. Germline V CDR1 and CDR2: SGHAT, FQNNGV. The CDR3 length is 16 residues. The junction had 7 bases not matched to a gene; V was cut back by 3 bases and J by 0 bases. DNA of the CDR3: TGTGCCAGCAGCTTCCCCCCGGGACAGATGAACACTGAAGCTTTCTTT. This sequence encodes CASSFPPGQMNTEAFF.

The gene calls are TRBV6-1 and TRBJ1-2; 7 nucleotides line up with TRBD1. Germline V CDR1 and CDR2: MNHNS, SASEGT. V dropped 0 bases and J dropped 4; count of bases not matched to a gene: 5. This CDR3 contains 15 residues. The CDR3 region has the DNA TGTGCCAGCAGTGAAGCGACAGGGCAAGGCTATGGCTACACCTTC. Residues: CASSEATGQGYGYTF.

This clone was observed a single time. The chain joins TRBV6-1 to TRBJ2-3, with 9 bases matching TRBD2. The CDR3 extends over 16 amino acids. CDR1 MNHNS and CDR2 SASEGT come from the germline V gene. With 2 bases clipped from V and 2 bases from J, the junction kept 5 bases outside the gene matches. CDR3 protein: CASSEQRGAITDTQYF. DNA for the CDR3: TGTGCCAGCAGTGAACAGCGGGGGGCCATCACAGATACGCAGTATTTT.

This clone was observed once. This chain uses TRBV14 with TRBJ2-1; D is ambiguous. Germline V gene lookup returns CDR1 SGHDN and CDR2 FVKESK. The V end lost 4 bases, the J end lost 8 bases, and 6 bases lay between the germline ends. This CDR3 is 11 amino acids long. The CDR3: CASSRSYEQFF. The DNA of the CDR3 is TGTGCCAGCAGCCGTAGCTATGAGCAGTTCTTC.